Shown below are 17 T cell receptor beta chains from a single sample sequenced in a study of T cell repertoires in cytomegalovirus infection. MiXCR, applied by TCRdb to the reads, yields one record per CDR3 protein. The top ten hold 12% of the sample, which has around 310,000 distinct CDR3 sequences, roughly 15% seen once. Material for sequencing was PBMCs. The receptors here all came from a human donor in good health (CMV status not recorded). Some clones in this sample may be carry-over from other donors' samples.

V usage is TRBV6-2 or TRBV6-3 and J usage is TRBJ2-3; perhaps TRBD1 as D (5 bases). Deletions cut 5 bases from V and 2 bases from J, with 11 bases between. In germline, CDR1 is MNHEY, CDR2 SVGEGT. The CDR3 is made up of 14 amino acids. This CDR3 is CASSPDTNTDTQYF. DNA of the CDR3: TGTGCCAGCAGTCCGGACACGAACACAGATACGCAGTATTTT.

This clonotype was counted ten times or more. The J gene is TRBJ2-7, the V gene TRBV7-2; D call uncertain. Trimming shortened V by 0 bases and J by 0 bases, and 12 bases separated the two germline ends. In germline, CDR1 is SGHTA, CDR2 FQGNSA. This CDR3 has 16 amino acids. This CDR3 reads CASSLAEWAPSYEQYF. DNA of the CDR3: TGTGCCAGCAGCTTAGCGGAATGGGCCCCCTCCTACGAGCAGTACTTC.

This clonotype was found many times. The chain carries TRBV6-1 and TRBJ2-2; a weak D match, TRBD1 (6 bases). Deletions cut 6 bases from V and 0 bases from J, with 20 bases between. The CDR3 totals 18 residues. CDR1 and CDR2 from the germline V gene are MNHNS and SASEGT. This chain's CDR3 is CASRNQQGITANTGELFF. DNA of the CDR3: TGTGCCAGCAGGAACCAACAGGGTATCACTGCGAACACCGGGGAGCTGTTTTTT.

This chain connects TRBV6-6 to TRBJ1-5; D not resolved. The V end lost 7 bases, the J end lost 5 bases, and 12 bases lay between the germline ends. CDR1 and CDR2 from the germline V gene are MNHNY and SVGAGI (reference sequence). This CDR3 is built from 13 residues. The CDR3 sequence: CASTLALDQPQHF. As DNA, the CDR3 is TGTGCCAGCACCCTTGCCTTGGATCAGCCCCAGCATTTT.

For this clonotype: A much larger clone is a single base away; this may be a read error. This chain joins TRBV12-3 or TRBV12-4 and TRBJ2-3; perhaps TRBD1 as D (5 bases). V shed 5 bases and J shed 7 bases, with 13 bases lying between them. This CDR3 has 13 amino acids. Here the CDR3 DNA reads TGTGCCAGCAGTCGCATAGACAGAAATACGCAGTATTTT. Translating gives CASSRIDRNTQYF.

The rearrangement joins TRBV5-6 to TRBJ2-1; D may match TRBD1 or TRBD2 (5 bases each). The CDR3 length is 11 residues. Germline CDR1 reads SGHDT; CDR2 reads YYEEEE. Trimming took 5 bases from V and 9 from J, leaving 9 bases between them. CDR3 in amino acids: CASSSGTEQFF. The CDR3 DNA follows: TGTGCCAGCAGTTCCGGGACTGAGCAGTTCTTC.

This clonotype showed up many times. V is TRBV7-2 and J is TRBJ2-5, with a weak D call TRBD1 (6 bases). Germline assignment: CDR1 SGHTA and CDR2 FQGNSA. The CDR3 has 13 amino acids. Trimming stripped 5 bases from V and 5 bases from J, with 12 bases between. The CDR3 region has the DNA TGTGCCAGCAGCACTCGACAGGCCGAGACCCAGTACTTC. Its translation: CASSTRQAETQYF. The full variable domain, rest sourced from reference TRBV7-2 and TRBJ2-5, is GAGVSQSPSNKVTEKGKDVELRCDPISGHTALYWYRQSLGQGLEFLIYFQGNSAPDKSGLPSDRFSAERTGGSVSTLTIQRTQQEDSAVYLCASSTRQAETQYFGPGTRLLVL.

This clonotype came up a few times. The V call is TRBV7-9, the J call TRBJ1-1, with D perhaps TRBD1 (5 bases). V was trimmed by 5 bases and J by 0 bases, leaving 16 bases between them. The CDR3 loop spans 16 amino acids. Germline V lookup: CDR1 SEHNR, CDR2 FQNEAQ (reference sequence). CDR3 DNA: TGTGCCAGCAGCCCCCAGGCCGGGACGATGAACACTGAAGCTTTCTTT. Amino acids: CASSPQAGTMNTEAFF. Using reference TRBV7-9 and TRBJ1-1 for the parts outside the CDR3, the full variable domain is DTGVSQNPRHKITKRGQNVTFRCDPISEHNRLYWYRQTLGQGPEFLTYFQNEAQLEKSRLLSDRFSAERPKGSFSTLEIQRTEQGDSAMYLCASSPQAGTMNTEAFFGQGTRLTVV.

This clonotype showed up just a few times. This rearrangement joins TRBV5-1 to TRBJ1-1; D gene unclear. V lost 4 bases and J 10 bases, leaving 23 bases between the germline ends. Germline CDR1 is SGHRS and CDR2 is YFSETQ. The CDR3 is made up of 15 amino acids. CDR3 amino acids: CASSDPGAHPLGAFF. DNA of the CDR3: TGCGCCAGCAGCGATCCAGGCGCCCACCCCCTCGGAGCTTTCTTT.

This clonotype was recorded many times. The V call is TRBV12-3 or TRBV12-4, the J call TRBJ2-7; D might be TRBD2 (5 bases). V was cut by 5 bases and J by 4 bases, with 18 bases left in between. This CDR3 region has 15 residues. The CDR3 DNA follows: TGTGCCAGCAGTCCACAGACTAACCTTAGATACGAGCAGTACTTC. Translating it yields CASSPQTNLRYEQYF.

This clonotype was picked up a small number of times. The CDR3: CASSFRGASSYEQYF. The CDR3, as DNA: TGTGCCAGCAGCTTTCGAGGGGCGAGCTCCTACGAGCAGTACTTC. J is TRBJ2-7 and V is TRBV28; D is possibly TRBD1 or TRBD2 (5 bases each). Germline CDR1 and CDR2: MDHEN and SYDVKM. Between the trimmed V and J ends, which lost 6 bases and 0 bases, there was a span of 15 bases. The CDR3 totals 15 residues.

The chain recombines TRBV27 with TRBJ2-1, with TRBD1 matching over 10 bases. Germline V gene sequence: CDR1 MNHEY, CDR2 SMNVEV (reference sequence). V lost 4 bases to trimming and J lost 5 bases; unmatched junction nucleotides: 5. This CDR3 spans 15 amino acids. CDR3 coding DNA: TGTGCCAGCAGTTCCGGGACAGGGGCTCACAATGAGCAGTTCTTC. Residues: CASSSGTGAHNEQFF.

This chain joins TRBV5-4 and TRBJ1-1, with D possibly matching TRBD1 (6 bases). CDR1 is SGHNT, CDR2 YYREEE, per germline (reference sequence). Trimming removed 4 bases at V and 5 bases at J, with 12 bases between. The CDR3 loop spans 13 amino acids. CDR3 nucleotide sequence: TGTGCCAGCAGCGTAGGGGGTAGGACTGAAGCTTTCTTT. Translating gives CASSVGGRTEAFF. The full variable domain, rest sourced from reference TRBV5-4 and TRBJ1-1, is ETGVTQSPTHLIKTRGQQVTLRCSSQSGHNTVSWYQQALGQGPQFIFQYYREEENGRGNFPPRFSGLQFPNYSSELNVNALELDDSALYLCASSVGGRTEAFFGQGTRLTVV.

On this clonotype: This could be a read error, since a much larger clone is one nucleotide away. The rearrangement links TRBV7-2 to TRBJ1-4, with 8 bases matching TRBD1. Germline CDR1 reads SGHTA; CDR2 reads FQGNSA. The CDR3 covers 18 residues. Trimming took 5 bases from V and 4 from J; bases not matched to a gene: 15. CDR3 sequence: CASSRRDRSWGINEKLFF. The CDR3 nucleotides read TGTGCCAGCAGCCGCCGGGACAGGAGTTGGGGAATTAATGAAAAACTGTTTTTT.

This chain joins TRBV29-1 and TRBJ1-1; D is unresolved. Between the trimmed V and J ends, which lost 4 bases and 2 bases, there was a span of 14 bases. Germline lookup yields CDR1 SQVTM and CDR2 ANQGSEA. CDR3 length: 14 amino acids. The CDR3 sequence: CSVAAANFNTEAFF. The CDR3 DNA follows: TGCAGCGTTGCGGCAGCAAACTTTAACACTGAAGCTTTCTTT.

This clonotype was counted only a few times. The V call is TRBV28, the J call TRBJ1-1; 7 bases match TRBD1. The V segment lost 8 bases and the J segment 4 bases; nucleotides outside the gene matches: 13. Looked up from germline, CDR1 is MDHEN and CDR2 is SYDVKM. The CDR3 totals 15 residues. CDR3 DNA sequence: TGTGCCAGCCACCCGAGACAGGGCATGGGCACTGAAGCTTTCTTT. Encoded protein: CASHPRQGMGTEAFF.

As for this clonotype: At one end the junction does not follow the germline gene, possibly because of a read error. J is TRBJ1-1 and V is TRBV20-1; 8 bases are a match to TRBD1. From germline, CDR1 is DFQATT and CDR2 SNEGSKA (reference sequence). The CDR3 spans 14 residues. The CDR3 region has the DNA TGCAGTGCTAGAGCTCGGACAGGGTTAGGTTCAATTCTCTTT. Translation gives CSARARTGLGSILF.